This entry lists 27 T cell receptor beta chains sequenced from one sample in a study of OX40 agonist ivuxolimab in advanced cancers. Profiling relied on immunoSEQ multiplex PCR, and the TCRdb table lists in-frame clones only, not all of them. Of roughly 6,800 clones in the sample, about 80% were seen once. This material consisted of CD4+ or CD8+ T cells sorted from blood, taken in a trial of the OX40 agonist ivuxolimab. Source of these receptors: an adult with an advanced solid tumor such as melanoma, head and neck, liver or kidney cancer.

CDR3 nucleotide sequence: TGTGCCAGCAGTGATGGCTCGGGGGGCGGGGAGCTGTTTTTT. Its protein is CASSDGSGGGELFF. This chain connects TRBV2 to TRBJ2-2; 7 positions match TRBD2. The CDR3 contains 14 residues. V shed 3 bases, J shed 7 bases, and the junction held 5 bases outside the gene matches. Per germline, CDR1 SNHLY and CDR2 FYNNEI.

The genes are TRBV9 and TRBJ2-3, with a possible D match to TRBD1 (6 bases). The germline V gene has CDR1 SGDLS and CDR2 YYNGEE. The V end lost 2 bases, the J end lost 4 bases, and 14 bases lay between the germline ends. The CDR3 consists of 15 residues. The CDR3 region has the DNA TGTGCCAGCAGCGTTGGGACACGAATCGCAGATACGCAGTATTTT. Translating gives CASSVGTRIADTQYF. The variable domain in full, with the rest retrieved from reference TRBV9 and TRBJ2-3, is DSGVTQTPKHLITATGQRVTLRCSPRSGDLSVYWYQQSLDQGLQFLIQYYNGEERAKGNILERFSAQQFPDLHSELNLSSLELGDSALYFCASSVGTRIADTQYFGPGTRLTVL.

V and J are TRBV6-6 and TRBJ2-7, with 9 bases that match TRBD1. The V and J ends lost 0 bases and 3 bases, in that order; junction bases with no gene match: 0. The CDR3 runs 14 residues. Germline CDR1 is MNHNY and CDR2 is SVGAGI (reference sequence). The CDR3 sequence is CASSYSTGGYEQYF. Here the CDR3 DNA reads TGTGCCAGCAGTTACTCGACAGGGGGCTACGAGCAGTACTTC.

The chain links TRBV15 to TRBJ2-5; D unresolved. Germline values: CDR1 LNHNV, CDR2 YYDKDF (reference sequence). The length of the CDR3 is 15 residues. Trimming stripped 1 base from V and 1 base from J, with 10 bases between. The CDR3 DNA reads TGTGCCACCAGCAGAGTCCTAAGTCCCCAAGAGACCCAGTACTTC. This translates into CATSRVLSPQETQYF.

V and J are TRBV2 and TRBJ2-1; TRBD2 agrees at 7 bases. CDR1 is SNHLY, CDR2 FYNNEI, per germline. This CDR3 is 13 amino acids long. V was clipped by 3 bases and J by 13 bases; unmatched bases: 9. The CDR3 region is CASSDGTNPLQFF. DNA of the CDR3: TGTGCCAGCAGTGATGGGACTAACCCTCTCCAGTTCTTC.

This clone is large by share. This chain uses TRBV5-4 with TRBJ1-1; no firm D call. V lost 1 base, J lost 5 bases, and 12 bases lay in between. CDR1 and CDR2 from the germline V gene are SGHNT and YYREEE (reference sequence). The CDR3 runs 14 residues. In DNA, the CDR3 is TGTGCCAGCAGCTTGAAAGAAGTTGGGACTGAAGCTTTCTTT. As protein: CASSLKEVGTEAFF.

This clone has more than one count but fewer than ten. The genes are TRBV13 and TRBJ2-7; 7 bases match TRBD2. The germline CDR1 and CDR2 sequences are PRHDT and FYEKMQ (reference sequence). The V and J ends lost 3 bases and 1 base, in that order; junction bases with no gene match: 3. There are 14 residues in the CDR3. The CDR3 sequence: CASSFGRSSYEQYF. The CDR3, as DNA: TGTGCCAGCAGCTTCGGGAGGTCGTCCTACGAGCAGTACTTC.

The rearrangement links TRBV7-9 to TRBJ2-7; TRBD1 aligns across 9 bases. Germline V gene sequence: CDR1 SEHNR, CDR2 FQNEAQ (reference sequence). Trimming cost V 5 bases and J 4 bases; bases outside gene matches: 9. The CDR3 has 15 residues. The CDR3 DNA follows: TGTGCCAGCAGCCCAGACAGGGGGTTTTCGTACGAGCAGTACTTC. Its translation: CASSPDRGFSYEQYF.

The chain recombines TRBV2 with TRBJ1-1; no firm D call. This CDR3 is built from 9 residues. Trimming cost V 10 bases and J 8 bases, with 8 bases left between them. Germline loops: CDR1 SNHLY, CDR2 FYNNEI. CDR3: CATHSEAFF. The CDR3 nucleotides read TGTGCCACCCACAGCGAAGCTTTCTTT.

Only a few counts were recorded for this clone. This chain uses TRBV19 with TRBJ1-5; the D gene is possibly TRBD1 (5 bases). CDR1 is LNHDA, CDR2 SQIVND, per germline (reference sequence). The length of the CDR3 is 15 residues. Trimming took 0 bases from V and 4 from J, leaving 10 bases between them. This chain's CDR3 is CASSIDPGPNQPQHF. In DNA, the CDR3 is TGTGCCAGTAGTATAGATCCAGGGCCGAATCAGCCCCAGCATTTT.

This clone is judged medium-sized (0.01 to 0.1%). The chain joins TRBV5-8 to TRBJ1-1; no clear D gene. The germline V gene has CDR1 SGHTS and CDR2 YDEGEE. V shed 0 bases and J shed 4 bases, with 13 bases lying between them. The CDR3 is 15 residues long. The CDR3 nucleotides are TGTGCCAGCAGCTTGGCCGCGGGTTTTAGCACTGAAGCTTTCTTT. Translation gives CASSLAAGFSTEAFF.

The CDR3 DNA is TGCGCCAGCAGCTTGGTGGTCGGCACTGAAGCTTTCTTT. Translated: CASSLVVGTEAFF. This chain uses TRBV5-1 with TRBJ1-1; D is uncertain. The CDR3 has 13 residues. Trimming removed 0 bases at V and 4 bases at J, with 7 bases between. The V gene's germline CDR1 is SGHRS and CDR2 YFSETQ.

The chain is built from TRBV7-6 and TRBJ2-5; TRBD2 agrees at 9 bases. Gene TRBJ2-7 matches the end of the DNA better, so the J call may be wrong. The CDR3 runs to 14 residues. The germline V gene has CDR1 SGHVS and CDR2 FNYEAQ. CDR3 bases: TGTGCCAGCAGCTTAATTAGCGGGGGCTACGAGCAGTACTTC. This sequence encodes CASSLISGGYEQYF.

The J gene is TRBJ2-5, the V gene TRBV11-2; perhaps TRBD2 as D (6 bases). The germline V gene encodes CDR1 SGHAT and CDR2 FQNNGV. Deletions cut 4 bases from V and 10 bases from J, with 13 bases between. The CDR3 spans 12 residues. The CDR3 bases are TGTGCCAGCAGCTCGGGCGGCGGGGACCAGTACTTC. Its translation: CASSSGGGDQYF.

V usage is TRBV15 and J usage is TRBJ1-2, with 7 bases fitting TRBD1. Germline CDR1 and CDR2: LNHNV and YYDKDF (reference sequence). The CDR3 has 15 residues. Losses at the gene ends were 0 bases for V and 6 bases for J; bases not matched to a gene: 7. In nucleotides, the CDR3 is TGTGCCACCAGCAGAGAGCAACAGGGGATACATGGCTACACCTTC. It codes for CATSREQQGIHGYTF.

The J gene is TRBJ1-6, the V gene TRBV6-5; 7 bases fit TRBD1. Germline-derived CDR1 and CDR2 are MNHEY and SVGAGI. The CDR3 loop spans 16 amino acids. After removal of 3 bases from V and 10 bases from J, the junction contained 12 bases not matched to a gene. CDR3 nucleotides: TGTGCCAGCAGTTATGCAAACAGGGGATCCGAGTCACCCCTCCACTTT. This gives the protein CASSYANRGSESPLHF.

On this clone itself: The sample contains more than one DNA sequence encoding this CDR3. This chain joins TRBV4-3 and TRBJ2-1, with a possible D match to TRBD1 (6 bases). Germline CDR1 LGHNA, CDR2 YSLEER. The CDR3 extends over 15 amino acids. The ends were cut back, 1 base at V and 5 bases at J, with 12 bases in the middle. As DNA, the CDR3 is TGCGCCAGCAGCCAAGGTACGGGGACAAACAATGAGCAGTTCTTC. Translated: CASSQGTGTNNEQFF.

The CDR3 DNA sequence: TGTGCCAGCAGCATTGGAACTAGCGGGTACCAAGAGACCCAGTACTTC. Protein product: CASSIGTSGYQETQYF. The V gene is TRBV11-1, the J gene TRBJ2-5; 9 bases match TRBD2. Losses at the gene ends were 5 bases for V and 0 bases for J; bases not matched to a gene: 7. The germline gives CDR1 SGHAT, CDR2 FQDESV (reference sequence). The CDR3 extends over 16 amino acids.

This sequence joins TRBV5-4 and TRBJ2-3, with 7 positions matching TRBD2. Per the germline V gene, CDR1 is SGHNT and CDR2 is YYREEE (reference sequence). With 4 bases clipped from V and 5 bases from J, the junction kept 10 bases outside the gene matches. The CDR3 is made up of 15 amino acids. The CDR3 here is CASSPLAGYRDTQYF. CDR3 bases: TGTGCCAGCAGCCCGTTAGCGGGTTATAGAGATACGCAGTATTTT.

CDR3 DNA: TGTGCCAGCAGCCAAGGGCCTATATGGGAAGAGACCCAGTACTTC. Its translation: CASSQGPIWEETQYF. The chain links TRBV11-1 to TRBJ2-5; no clear D gene. The V end lost 5 bases, the J end lost 3 bases, and 16 bases lay between the germline ends. Per the germline V gene, CDR1 is SGHAT and CDR2 is FQDESV (reference sequence). The CDR3 is made up of 15 amino acids.

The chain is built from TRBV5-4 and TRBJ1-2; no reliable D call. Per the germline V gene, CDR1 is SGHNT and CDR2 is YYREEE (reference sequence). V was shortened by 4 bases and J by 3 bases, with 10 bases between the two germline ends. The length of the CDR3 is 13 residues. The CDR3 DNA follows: TGTGCCAGCAGCCAGAGGAGGGACTATGGCTACACCTTC. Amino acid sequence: CASSQRRDYGYTF.

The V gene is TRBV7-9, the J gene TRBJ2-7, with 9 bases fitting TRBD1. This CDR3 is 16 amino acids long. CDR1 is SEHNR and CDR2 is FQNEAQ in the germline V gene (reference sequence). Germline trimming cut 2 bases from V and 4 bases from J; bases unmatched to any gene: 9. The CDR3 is CASSLRETGGSYEQYF. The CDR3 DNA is TGTGCCAGCAGCTTACGTGAGACAGGGGGTTCTTACGAGCAGTACTTC.

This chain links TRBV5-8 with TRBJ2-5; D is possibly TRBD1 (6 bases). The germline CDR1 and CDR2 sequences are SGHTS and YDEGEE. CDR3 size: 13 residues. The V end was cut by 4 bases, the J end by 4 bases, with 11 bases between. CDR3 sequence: CASSLRGIETQYF. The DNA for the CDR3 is TGTGCCAGCAGCCTCAGGGGTATAGAGACCCAGTACTTC. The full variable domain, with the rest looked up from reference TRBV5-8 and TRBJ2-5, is EAGVTQSPTHLIKTRGQQATLRCSPISGHTSVYWYQQALGLGLQFLLWYDEGEERNRGNFPPRFSGRQFPNYSSELNVNALELEDSALYLCASSLRGIETQYFGPGTRLLVL.

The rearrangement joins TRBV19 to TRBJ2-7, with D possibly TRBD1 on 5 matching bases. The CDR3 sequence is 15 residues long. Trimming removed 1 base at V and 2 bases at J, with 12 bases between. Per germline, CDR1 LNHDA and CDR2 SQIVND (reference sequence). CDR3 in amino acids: CASSIVSTATYEQYF. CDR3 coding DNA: TGTGCCAGTAGTATAGTATCGACAGCCACCTACGAGCAGTACTTC.

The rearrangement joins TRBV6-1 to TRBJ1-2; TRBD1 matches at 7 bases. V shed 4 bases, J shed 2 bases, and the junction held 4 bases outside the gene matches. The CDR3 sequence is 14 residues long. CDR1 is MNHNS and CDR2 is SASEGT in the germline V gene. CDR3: CASSGTGFNYGYTF. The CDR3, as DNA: TGTGCCAGCAGTGGGACAGGATTCAACTATGGCTACACCTTC.

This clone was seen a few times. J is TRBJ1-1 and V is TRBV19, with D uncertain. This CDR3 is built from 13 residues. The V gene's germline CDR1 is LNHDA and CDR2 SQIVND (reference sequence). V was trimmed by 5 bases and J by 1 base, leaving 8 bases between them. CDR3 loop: CASSLSANTEAFF. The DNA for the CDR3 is TGTGCCAGTAGTTTGTCAGCGAACACTGAAGCTTTCTTT. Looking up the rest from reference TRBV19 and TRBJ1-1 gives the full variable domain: DGGITQSPKYLFRKEGQNVTLSCEQNLNHDAMYWYRQDPGQGLRLIYYSQIVNDFQKGDIAEGYSVSREKKESFPLTVTSAQKNPTAFYLCASSLSANTEAFFGQGTRLTVV.

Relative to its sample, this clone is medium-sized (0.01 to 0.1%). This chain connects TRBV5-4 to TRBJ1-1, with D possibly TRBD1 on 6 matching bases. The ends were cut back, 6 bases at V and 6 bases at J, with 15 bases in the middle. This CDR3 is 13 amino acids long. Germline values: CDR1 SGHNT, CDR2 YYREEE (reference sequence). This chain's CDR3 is CASMIKGGPEAFF. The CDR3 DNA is TGTGCCAGCATGATCAAAGGGGGGCCTGAAGCTTTCTTT.